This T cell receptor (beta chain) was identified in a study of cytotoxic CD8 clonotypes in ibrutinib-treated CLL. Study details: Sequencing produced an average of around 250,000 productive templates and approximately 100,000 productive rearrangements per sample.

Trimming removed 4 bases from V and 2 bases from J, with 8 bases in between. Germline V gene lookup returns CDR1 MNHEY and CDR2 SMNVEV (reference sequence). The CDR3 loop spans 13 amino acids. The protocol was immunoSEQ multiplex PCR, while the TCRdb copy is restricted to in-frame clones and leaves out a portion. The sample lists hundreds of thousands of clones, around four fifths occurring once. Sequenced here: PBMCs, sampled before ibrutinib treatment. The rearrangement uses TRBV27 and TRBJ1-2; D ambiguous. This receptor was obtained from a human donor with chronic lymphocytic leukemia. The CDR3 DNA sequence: TGTGCCAGCAGTTCTGGACGGAACTATGGCTACACCTTC. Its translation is CASSSGRNYGYTF.